The rows below give T cell receptor beta chains drawn from one sample of a study of blood T cell repertoires in COVID-19. TCRdb's copy holds only in-frame clones and misses some; the assay was immunoSEQ multiplex PCR. The sample lists about 270,000 clones; roughly 90% were seen once. The specimen sequenced was PBMCs or T cells enriched from blood (not recorded which). The receptors come from a man aged 40-49 years who had been exposed to COVID-19. Both conserved end residues are part of each CDR3. Fields, in order: CDR3 DNA, CDR3 protein, CDR3 length, clone size, V gene, D gene, J gene. D genes are given only for firm matches. Clone size is stated in some rows and not others, as once, few, many or a class when expanded.

DNA: TGTGCCAGCAGTTCCGGGACAGGCTCTTGGGAGACCCAGTACTTC
CDR3: CASSSGTGSWETQYF
length: 15
size: .
V: TRBV27
D: TRBD1
J: TRBJ2-5

DNA: TGTGCCAGCAGTTTATCAGAGCAGATCGGGGAAAAACTGTTTTTT
CDR3: CASSLSEQIGEKLFF
length: 15
size: .
V: TRBV28
D: .
J: TRBJ1-4

DNA: TGTGCCAGCAGGGGGACACCTAATAATTCACCCCTCCACTTT
CDR3: CASRGTPNNSPLHF
length: 14
size: .
V: TRBV28
D: .
J: TRBJ1-6

DNA: TGTGCCAGTAGTATGGGGGACAGGGGGTATACTGAAGCTTTCTTT
CDR3: CASSMGDRGYTEAFF
length: 15
size: once
V: TRBV19
D: TRBD1
J: TRBJ1-1

DNA: TGTGCCAGCAGAACGAGGAACACTGAAGCTTTCTTT
CDR3: CASRTRNTEAFF
length: 12
size: .
V: TRBV28
D: .
J: TRBJ1-1

DNA: TGTGCCAGCTCACACCCGGGGTCCGAGACCCAGTACTTC
CDR3: CASSHPGSETQYF
length: 13
size: .
V: TRBV18
D: .
J: TRBJ2-5

DNA: TGCAGTGCTAGCCCAGGATTTACGGCTTTCTTT
CDR3: CSASPGFTAFF
length: 11
size: .
V: TRBV20-1
D: .
J: TRBJ1-1

DNA: TGTGCCAGTAGCAAGACACCGGGACAGGGGAACTATGGCTACACCTTC
CDR3: CASSKTPGQGNYGYTF
length: 16
size: .
V: TRBV19
D: TRBD1
J: TRBJ1-2

DNA: TGTGCCAGCAGTTACTCATGGACAGCTCAGAACACTGAAGCTTTCTTT
CDR3: CASSYSWTAQNTEAFF
length: 16
size: .
V: TRBV6-2/TRBV6-3
D: .
J: TRBJ1-1

DNA: TGTGCCAGCAGTAGGGGTGGCGAGCAGTACTTC
CDR3: CASSRGGEQYF
length: 11
size: .
V: TRBV6-5
D: .
J: TRBJ2-7

DNA: TGCGCCAGCAGCTTATTGAGCAGGGGGCTGGTGAATGGCTACACCTTC
CDR3: CASSLLSRGLVNGYTF
length: 16
size: .
V: TRBV5-1
D: TRBD1
J: TRBJ1-2

DNA: TGCGCCAGCACCTTGGTTGGAACAGGAACCACTGAAGCTTTCTTT
CDR3: CASTLVGTGTTEAFF
length: 15
size: .
V: TRBV5-1
D: .
J: TRBJ1-1

DNA: TGCGCCAGCAGCGGGCAGACAGGGCGATTTGGGGCGAACACTGAAGCTTTCTTT
CDR3: CASSGQTGRFGANTEAFF
length: 18
size: .
V: TRBV5-1
D: TRBD1
J: TRBJ1-1

DNA: TGTGCCAGCAGTCTTCTTCTCTCAGGGCACGATACGCAGTATTTT
CDR3: CASSLLLSGHDTQYF
length: 15
size: .
V: TRBV6-5
D: .
J: TRBJ2-3

DNA: TGTGCCAGCAGCTGGATGAAGGGACAATTGAACACTGAAGCTTTCTTT
CDR3: CASSWMKGQLNTEAFF
length: 16
size: .
V: TRBV5-4
D: .
J: TRBJ1-1

DNA: TGTGCCAGCAGCGATTTCCGGGACAGGACGTTCCCGAGCTCTGGAAACACCATATATTTT
CDR3: CASSDFRDRTFPSSGNTIYF
length: 20
size: .
V: TRBV9
D: TRBD1
J: TRBJ1-3

DNA: TGTGCCAGCAGCCCCCCTTCCGGACAGGGATACAATGAGCAGTTCTTC
CDR3: CASSPPSGQGYNEQFF
length: 16
size: .
V: TRBV9
D: TRBD1
J: TRBJ2-1

DNA: TGTGCCAGCAGCGCCGGGACAGGGGGAAATGAGCAGTTCTTC
CDR3: CASSAGTGGNEQFF
length: 14
size: .
V: TRBV2
D: TRBD1
J: TRBJ2-1